Given below is one TCR beta chain in context. Antigen unknown. CDR1 is LGHNA, CDR2 YNFKEQ, per germline. This CDR3 comprises 14 residues. V dropped 2 bases and J dropped 6 bases, with 13 bases sitting between them. The record originates from a study of blood T cells in healthy people across ages. Findings and limits, study-wide: PBMC samples, being unsorted, prevented any conclusive comparison of naive and antigen-experienced cells. Those diversity estimates obtained from one million T cells were thought to be underestimates.

The second PCR ran 7 to 11 cycles with a sample-barcoded 5' primer and J-beta primers. A single record per CDR3 protein comes from TCRdb applying MiXCR to the 5' RACE reads. The table lists some 700,000 distinct CDR3 sequences, about 42% of them singletons. The V and J genes are TRBV4-2 and TRBJ1-2, with no clear D. This clonotype was obtained from a woman aged 55 to 70 in good health. Sequenced input: blood. The CDR3 loop is CASSQSFGEHGYTF. Here the CDR3 DNA reads TGTGCCAGCAGCCAAAGCTTCGGAGAACATGGCTACACCTTC.